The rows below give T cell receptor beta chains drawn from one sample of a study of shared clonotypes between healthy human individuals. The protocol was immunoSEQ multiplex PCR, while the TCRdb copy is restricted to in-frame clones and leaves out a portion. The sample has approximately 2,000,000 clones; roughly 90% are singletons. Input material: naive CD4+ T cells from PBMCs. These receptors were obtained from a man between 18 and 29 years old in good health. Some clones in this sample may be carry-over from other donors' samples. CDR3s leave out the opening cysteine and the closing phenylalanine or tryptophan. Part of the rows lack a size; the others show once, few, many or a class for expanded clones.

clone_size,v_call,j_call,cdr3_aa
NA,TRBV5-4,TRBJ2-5,ASSLPGQGGETQY
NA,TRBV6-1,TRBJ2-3,ASLSGDTDTQY
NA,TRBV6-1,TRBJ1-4,ASSEVLWGSNEKLF
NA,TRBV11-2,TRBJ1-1,ASSKGMNTEAF
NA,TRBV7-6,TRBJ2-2,ASSLNQGADTGELF
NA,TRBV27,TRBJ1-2,ASSFARERYGYT
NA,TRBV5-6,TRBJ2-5,ASSLQGREETQY
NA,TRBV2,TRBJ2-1,ASSAETSAYNEQF
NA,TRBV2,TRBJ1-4,ASTGRENEKLF
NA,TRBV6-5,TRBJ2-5,ASRQTGGRETQY
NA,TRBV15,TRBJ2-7,ATSELAGGSYEQY
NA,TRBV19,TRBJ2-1,ASSMGTGVGNEQF
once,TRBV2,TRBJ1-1,ASTSQLRTEAF
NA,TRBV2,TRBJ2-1,ASGENSGAGDEQF
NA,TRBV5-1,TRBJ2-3,ASSLGFRGSTDTQY
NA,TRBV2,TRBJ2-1,ASSEAGGYNEQF
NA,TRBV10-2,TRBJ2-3,ASTMSSTQY
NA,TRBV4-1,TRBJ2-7,ASSQDRSLYSYEQY
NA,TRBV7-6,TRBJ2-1,ASSLGRDFNEQF
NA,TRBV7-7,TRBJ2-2,ASAGGNTGELF
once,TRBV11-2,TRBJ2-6,ASSLRVPGANVLT
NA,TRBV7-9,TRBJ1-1,ASSLLGQMNTEAF
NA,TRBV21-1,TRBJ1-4,ASIDRSGRGRDEKLF
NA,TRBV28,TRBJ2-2,AHGELF
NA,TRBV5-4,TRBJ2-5,ASSLVEETQY
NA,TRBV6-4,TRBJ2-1,ASSETWEGSHEQF
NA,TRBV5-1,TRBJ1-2,ASSPGSGASRPSYGYT
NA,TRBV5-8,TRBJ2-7,ASSFTGVIYEQY
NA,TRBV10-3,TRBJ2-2,AISPRTGELF
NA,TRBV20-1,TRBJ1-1,SAPNTEAF
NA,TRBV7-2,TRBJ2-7,ASSSGTFSYEQY
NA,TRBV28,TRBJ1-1,ASLRDPRWAEAF
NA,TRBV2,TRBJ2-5,ASSVPGRGQETQY
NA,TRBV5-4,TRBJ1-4,ASSESGTRGEKLF
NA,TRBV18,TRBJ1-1,ASSPLAGSLDGAF
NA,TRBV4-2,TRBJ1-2,ASSQERQFYT
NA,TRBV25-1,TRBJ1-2,ASRIDGTFYGYT
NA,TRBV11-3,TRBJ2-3,ASSYTAGTDTQY
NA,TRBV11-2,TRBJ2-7,ASSLTSGTHEQY
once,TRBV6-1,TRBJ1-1,ASSEPGGGHTEAF
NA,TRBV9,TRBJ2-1,ASSAPRLAGVYNEQF
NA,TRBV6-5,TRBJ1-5,ASSTTGNNQPQH
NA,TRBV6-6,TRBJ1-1,ASSLSRGLNTEAF
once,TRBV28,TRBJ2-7,ASSTGGNEQY
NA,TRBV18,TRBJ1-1,ASSPPGGTEAF
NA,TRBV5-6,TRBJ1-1,ASSLSYASKEAF
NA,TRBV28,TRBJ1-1,ASSLLENTEAF
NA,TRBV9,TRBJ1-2,ASSVDPNYGYT
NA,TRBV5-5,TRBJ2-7,ASSLAPRVYEQY
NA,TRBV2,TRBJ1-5,ASTNALGNQPQH
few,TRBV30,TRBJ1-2,AWSVSRWGYT
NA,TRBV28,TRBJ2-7,ASSTGTVGDYEQY